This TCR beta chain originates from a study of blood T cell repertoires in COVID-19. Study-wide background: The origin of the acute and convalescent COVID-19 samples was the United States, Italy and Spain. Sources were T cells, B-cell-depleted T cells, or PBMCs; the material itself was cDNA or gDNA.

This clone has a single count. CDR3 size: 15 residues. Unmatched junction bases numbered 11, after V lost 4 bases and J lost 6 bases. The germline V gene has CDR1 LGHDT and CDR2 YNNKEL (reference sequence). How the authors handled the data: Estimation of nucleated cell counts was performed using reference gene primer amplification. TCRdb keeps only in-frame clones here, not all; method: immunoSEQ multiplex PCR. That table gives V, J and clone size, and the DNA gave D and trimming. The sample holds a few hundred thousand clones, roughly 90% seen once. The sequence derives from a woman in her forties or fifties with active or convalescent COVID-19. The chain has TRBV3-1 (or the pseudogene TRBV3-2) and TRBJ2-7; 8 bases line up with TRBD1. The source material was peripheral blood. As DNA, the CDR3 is TGTGCCAGCAGCCCTCGGGACAGGCGTTATTCCGAGCAGTACTTC. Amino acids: CASSPRDRRYSEQYF.